Listed below are T cell receptor beta chains from one sample, sequenced in a study of shared clonotypes between healthy human individuals. Method: immunoSEQ multiplex PCR; TCRdb's copy keeps in-frame clones and lacks some. This sample has 2.3 million or so clones, with more than 80% found just once. Sequences were obtained from naive CD4+ T cells from PBMCs. The receptors shown here come from a man aged 18 to 29 in good health. Some clones in this sample may be carry-over from other donors' samples. The CDR3 runs from the conserved cysteine through the conserved F or W. D genes are given only for firm matches. For some rows the clone size is stated as once, few or many, or as a class when expanded; others skip it.

>.|.|TRBV2|TRBJ1-3
CASEGPGNTIYF
>.|few|TRBV9|TRBJ2-2
CASSVGNTGELFF
>.|.|TRBV5-1|TRBJ2-7
CATKSGSSYEQYF
>TRBD1|few|TRBV7-9|TRBJ1-1
CASSRDRGDTEAFF
>.|.|TRBV2|TRBJ1-1
CASSSHRLTEAFF
>.|.|TRBV6-6|TRBJ1-5
CASTTSGQPQHF
>.|.|TRBV2|TRBJ1-1
CASTAIGGARSTEAFF
>.|.|TRBV5-4|TRBJ2-7
CASRRMGTSYEQYF
>.|.|TRBV5-8|TRBJ1-3
CASSLGSTLGGNTIYF
>.|.|TRBV7-3|TRBJ2-3
CASSPGLSPTDTQYF
>TRBD2|.|TRBV5-1|TRBJ2-7
CASSLAATSGAYEQYF
>.|.|TRBV6-4|TRBJ1-4
CATPWREGKLFF
>TRBD2|.|TRBV14|TRBJ2-7
CASSQGLAGGEQYF
>TRBD2|.|TRBV7-3|TRBJ2-1
CASSLRSTSGRYNEQFF
>TRBD1|.|TRBV7-2|TRBJ1-1
CASSPPGQGGFGAFF
>.|.|TRBV18|TRBJ1-1
CASSPKGNTEAFF
>TRBD2|.|TRBV18|TRBJ2-7
CASSKPGLAGAEQYF
>TRBD2|.|TRBV27|TRBJ2-7
CASTPSGTYEQYF
>.|once|TRBV4-2|TRBJ2-3
CASSLTGEDTQYF
>TRBD1|.|TRBV7-9|TRBJ2-6
CASSLGDRGVSGANVLTF
>.|.|TRBV7-3|TRBJ2-3
CASSSDRYTDTQYF
>TRBD2|.|TRBV5-1|TRBJ2-7
CASSLAGEGSRGYEQYF
>TRBD1|.|TRBV7-2|TRBJ1-1
CASSLVRDRAEAFF
>.|.|TRBV27|TRBJ2-2
CASSWPQIGELFF